Presented here are 29 T cell receptor beta chains from one specimen sequenced in a study of T-cell reconstitution after alpha-beta-depleted transplantation in children. For TCRbeta, the library was prepared with unique molecular identifiers. From the PCR reads, TCRdb called clonotypes with MiXCR, one entry per CDR3 protein. The table includes more than 85,000 distinct CDR3 sequences, around 7% detected once. Material: PBMCs, obtained before TCRalphabeta/CD19-depleted stem cell transplant. These receptors were obtained from a boy aged 2-9 years with acute lymphoblastic leukemia, due to receive a stem cell transplant.

This clonotype has ten or more counts. V is TRBV12-3 or TRBV12-4 and J is TRBJ2-5, with 7 bases aligning to TRBD1. V gave up 7 bases and J gave up 4 bases; unmatched junction bases: 9. This CDR3 contains 14 residues. CDR3 DNA sequence: TGTGCCAGCACGACCTACAGGGGCGGAGAGACCCAGTACTTC. Translation gives CASTTYRGGETQYF.

Ten or more counts support this clonotype. The genes are TRBV28 and TRBJ2-1; 11 bases are a match to TRBD2. Germline trimming cut 1 base from V and 0 bases from J; bases unmatched to any gene: 11. The CDR3 loop spans 20 amino acids. Germline V gives CDR1 MDHEN, CDR2 SYDVKM. CDR3 sequence reads: CASSLLANSGGELSYNEQFF. CDR3 sequence (DNA): TGTGCCAGCAGTTTATTGGCCAATAGCGGGGGGGAACTCTCCTACAATGAGCAGTTCTTC.

There are a few counts of this clonotype. The rearrangement uses TRBV27 and TRBJ1-1, with a possible D match to TRBD1 (5 bases). V gave up 0 bases and J gave up 5 bases, with 10 bases separating them. CDR1 is MNHEY and CDR2 is SMNVEV in the germline V gene (reference sequence). CDR3 length: 14 residues. The chain's CDR3 is CASSLSSGGTEAFF. The CDR3 DNA reads TGTGCCAGCAGTTTATCGTCGGGGGGGACTGAAGCTTTCTTT.

The sample holds a few counts of this clonotype. The genes are TRBV7-2 and TRBJ2-3, with TRBD2 as a possible D gene (5 bases). The germline V gene encodes CDR1 SGHTA and CDR2 FQGNSA. The CDR3 runs to 16 residues. The V end was cut by 1 base, the J end by 3 bases, with 14 bases between. CDR3 coding DNA: TGTGCCAGCAGCTTAGGGAGTACCAGCGGAACAGATACGCAGTATTTT. Translation: CASSLGSTSGTDTQYF. The whole variable domain, remainder taken from reference TRBV7-2 and TRBJ2-3, is GAGVSQSPSNKVTEKGKDVELRCDPISGHTALYWYRQSLGQGLEFLIYFQGNSAPDKSGLPSDRFSAERTGGSVSTLTIQRTQQEDSAVYLCASSLGSTSGTDTQYFGPGTRLTVL.

This clonotype was seen repeatedly, ten times or more. The chain recombines TRBV27 with TRBJ1-2; TRBD1 matches at 9 bases. The CDR3 has 15 amino acids. V lost 5 bases and J lost 1; bases outside the gene matches: 5. Germline V gene data show CDR1 as MNHEY and CDR2 as SMNVEV (reference sequence). The CDR3 coding sequence is TGTGCCAGCAGTAAGCGACAGGGGGTTAACTATGGCTACACCTTC. Translated, it gives CASSKRQGVNYGYTF.

This clonotype was detected only a few times. The J gene is TRBJ2-1, the V gene TRBV19; possible D gene TRBD1, 5 bases. Germline assignment: CDR1 LNHDA and CDR2 SQIVND (reference sequence). This CDR3 is 13 amino acids long. V dropped 9 bases and J dropped 1 base, with 10 bases sitting between them. The CDR3 DNA reads as TGTGCCAGCAAACGACAGTCCTACAATGAGCAGTTCTTC. Amino acids: CASKRQSYNEQFF.

This clonotype was seen ten or more times. The chain combines TRBV7-6 with TRBJ1-4; TRBD1 matches 7 bases. V trimming: 4 bases; J trimming: 8 bases; junction bases outside the gene matches: 13. The germline CDR1 and CDR2 sequences are SGHVS and FNYEAQ. This CDR3 region has 16 residues. The CDR3: CASSSGPDRAREKLFF. DNA of the CDR3: TGTGCCAGCAGCTCGGGACCCGACAGGGCAAGAGAAAAACTGTTTTTT.

This rearrangement joins TRBV7-8 to TRBJ1-4; TRBD1 might be the D (6 bases). The CDR3 sequence is 17 residues long. Germline V gene data show CDR1 as SGHVS and CDR2 as FQNEAQ. The V end was cut by 4 bases, the J end by 6 bases, with 21 bases between. The DNA for the CDR3 is TGTGCCAGCAGCTCCCAAAGTCACAGGGTAGATGATGAAAAACTGTTTTTT. Its translation: CASSSQSHRVDDEKLFF.

This clonotype was observed a few times. V gene TRBV10-3 combines with J gene TRBJ2-7; 7 bases are a match to TRBD1. This CDR3 region has 12 residues. The germline CDR1 and CDR2 sequences are ENHRY and SYGVKD. Trimming cost V 10 bases and J 3 bases; bases outside gene matches: 6. Here the CDR3 DNA reads TGTGCCACACAGGGGCTAAACTACGAGCAGTACTTC. Its protein product is CATQGLNYEQYF.

This clonotype was counted many times. V and J are TRBV5-1 and TRBJ2-5; D might be TRBD2 (6 bases). The CDR3 totals 16 residues. Trimming cost V 6 bases and J 0 bases, with 18 bases left between them. The germline gives CDR1 SGHRS, CDR2 YFSETQ. The CDR3 protein is CASTLTIAGNQETQYF. The CDR3 bases are TGCGCCAGCACCTTAACGATCGCGGGGAACCAAGAGACCCAGTACTTC.

Many counts were recorded for this clonotype. The chain combines TRBV24-1 with TRBJ1-5, with 8 nucleotides matching TRBD1. Germline CDR1 is KGHDR and CDR2 is SFDVKD. V shed 12 bases and J 5 bases; nucleotides not matched to a gene: 8. The CDR3 covers 13 residues. The CDR3 coding sequence is TGTGCCGCCCGGACAGGGCTGGATCAGCCCCAGCATTTT. It is translated as CAARTGLDQPQHF.

Turning to this clonotype: A read error may be the cause here, since a much bigger clone is one base away. The CDR3 ends on some other residue instead of the conserved phenylalanine or tryptophan, so this is likely a read error. The rearrangement links TRBV19 to TRBJ2-1; D remains unclear. The germline CDR1 and CDR2 sequences are LNHDA and SQIVND (reference sequence). The CDR3 length is 14 residues. The V gene lost 3 bases and the J gene lost 8 bases, with 14 bases spanning the gap. The CDR3: CASSIKYFLDEQFY. Here the CDR3 DNA reads TGTGCCAGTAGTATCAAGTATTTTTTGGATGAGCAGTTCTAC.

Ten or more counts support this clonotype. The chain uses TRBV29-1 and TRBJ1-1; D is unclear. With 4 bases removed from V and 0 bases from J, the gap between germline ends came to 6 bases. CDR1 and CDR2 from the germline V gene are SQVTM and ANQGSEA. CDR3 size: 12 residues. The DNA of the CDR3 is TGCAGCGTTGTGACGGTGAACACTGAAGCTTTCTTT. It is translated as CSVVTVNTEAFF. The full variable domain, completed using reference TRBV29-1 and TRBJ1-1, is SAVISQKPSRDICQRGTSLTIQCQVDSQVTMMFWYRQQPGQSLTLIATANQGSEATYESGFVIDKFPISRPNLTFSTLTVSNMSPEDSSIYLCSVVTVNTEAFFGQGTRLTVV.

In regard to this clonotype: Given a much more abundant clone one base away, this may be a read error. The V call is TRBV9, the J call TRBJ2-3; possible D gene TRBD2, 7 bases. The germline CDR1 and CDR2 sequences are SGDLS and YYNGEE. CDR3 length equals 15 residues. The CDR3 DNA is TGTGCCAGCAGCGTACAGTGGGGGGGCGGGGATACGCGGTATTTT. Its protein is CASSVQWGGGDTRYF. Full variable domain (remainder filled in from reference TRBV9 and TRBJ2-3): DSGVTQTPKHLITATGQRVTLRCSPRSGDLSVYWYQQSLDQGLQFLIQYYNGEERAKGNILERFSAQQFPDLHSELNLSSLELGDSALYFCASSVQWGGGDTRYFGPGTRLTVL.

The V and J genes are TRBV4-3 and TRBJ1-1; tentatively, D is TRBD1 (6 bases). CDR3 length: 15 amino acids. V was cut by 4 bases and J by 5 bases, with 17 bases left in between. Germline values: CDR1 LGHNA, CDR2 YSLEER. CDR3 loop: CASSPVRGQGTEAFF. The DNA for the CDR3 is TGCGCCAGCAGCCCTGTTAGGGGACAAGGGACTGAAGCTTTCTTT.

The chain employs TRBV5-1 and TRBJ1-1; D might be TRBD1 (5 bases). Deletions cut 0 bases from V and 6 bases from J, with 12 bases between. Germline-derived CDR1 and CDR2 are SGHRS and YFSETQ. The CDR3 sequence is 14 residues long. The CDR3 DNA reads TGCGCCAGCAGCTTGGAACAGGCGACCCCTGAAGCTTTCTTT. As protein: CASSLEQATPEAFF.

This clonotype was seen only a few times. The rearrangement joins TRBV28 to TRBJ1-6, with 9 positions matching TRBD1. J gave up 7 bases and V 6 bases, and 4 bases lay outside the gene matches. This CDR3 contains 14 residues. The germline V gene has CDR1 MDHEN and CDR2 SYDVKM. CDR3 DNA: TGTGCCAGCAGCCCCGGGACAGGGAATTCACCCCTCCACTTT. It yields the protein CASSPGTGNSPLHF.

This clonotype was observed at least ten times. The chain recombines TRBV7-9 with TRBJ2-7, with D unclear. This CDR3 spans 13 amino acids. The germline CDR1 and CDR2 sequences are SEHNR and FQNEAQ (reference sequence). V was cut by 8 bases and J by 5 bases, with 16 bases left in between. The CDR3 region has the DNA TGTGCCAGCGTCCCTCAGCGCCGGGACGAGCAGTACTTC. This codes for CASVPQRRDEQYF.

This clonotype was counted ten times or more. The chain uses TRBV2 and TRBJ1-6, with 7 nucleotides matching TRBD1. The CDR3 length is 16 residues. Germline CDR1 SNHLY, CDR2 FYNNEI. V gave up 5 bases and J gave up 0 bases; unmatched junction bases: 4. CDR3 in amino acids: CASSRTGGSYNSPLHF. The CDR3 DNA is TGTGCCAGCAGTAGGACAGGAGGCTCCTATAATTCACCCCTCCACTTT.

CDR3 sequence (DNA): TGCAGTGCTAGCCTCGACAGACCCAAAGAGACCCAGTACTTC. Its protein product is CSASLDRPKETQYF. The chain recombines TRBV20-1 with TRBJ2-5; a weak D match, TRBD1 (5 bases). V lost 3 bases to trimming and J lost 3 bases, with 14 bases between them. Germline V CDR1 and CDR2: DFQATT, SNEGSKA (reference sequence). The CDR3 is 14 residues long.

This clonotype was seen ten or more times. The CDR3 is CAISGASPSYNEQFF. The DNA of the CDR3 is TGTGCCATCAGTGGGGCTAGCCCCTCCTACAATGAGCAGTTCTTC. The rearrangement joins TRBV10-3 to TRBJ2-1, with TRBD2 as a possible D gene (5 bases). This CDR3 has 15 residues. V lost 4 bases to trimming and J lost 0 bases, with 10 bases between them. Germline CDR1 and CDR2: ENHRY and SYGVKD.

In its sample, this clonotype was seen many times. The chain employs TRBV7-2 and TRBJ2-1, with a weak D call TRBD2 (6 bases). Trimming shortened V by 4 bases and J by 7 bases, and 26 bases separated the two germline ends. Germline CDR1 and CDR2: SGHTA and FQGNSA. This CDR3 is built from 18 residues. The CDR3 DNA is TGTGCCAGCAGCTCCGCCGGGCGGGGAATTCCCACACCGAATGAGCAGTTCTTC. Residues: CASSSAGRGIPTPNEQFF.

This clonotype has a handful of counts. The V gene is TRBV25-1, the J gene TRBJ2-3; D gene ambiguous. The CDR3 length is 13 residues. Trimming shortened V by 1 base and J by 4 bases, and 6 bases separated the two germline ends. The germline V gene encodes CDR1 MGHDK and CDR2 SYGVNS. CDR3 coding DNA: TGTGCCAGCAGTGAATCGGACCCAGATACGCAGTATTTT. It yields the protein CASSESDPDTQYF.

The sample holds a few counts of this clonotype. This rearrangement joins TRBV12-3 or TRBV12-4 to TRBJ1-6, with TRBD1 matching over 11 bases. The CDR3 contains 14 residues. After removal of 7 bases from V and 8 bases from J, the junction contained 4 bases not matched to a gene. CDR3 DNA sequence: TGTGCCAGCATTCGGACAGGGGGCTATTCACCCCTCCACTTT. This sequence encodes CASIRTGGYSPLHF.

In this sample, this clonotype turned up a few times. J is TRBJ1-4 and V is TRBV7-8, with a weak D call TRBD1 (6 bases). The CDR3 length is 16 residues. Germline lookup yields CDR1 SGHVS and CDR2 FQNEAQ. V lost 5 bases and J 8 bases, leaving 21 bases between the germline ends. The CDR3 DNA reads TGTGCCAGCAGCGGAGCCCCCGGGACACATATGGAAAAACTGTTTTTT. It encodes CASSGAPGTHMEKLFF. The full variable domain, rest sourced from reference TRBV7-8 and TRBJ1-4, is GAGVSQSPRYKVAKRGQDVALRCDPISGHVSLFWYQQALGQGPEFLTYFQNEAQLDKSGLPSDRFFAERPEGSVSTLKIQRTQQEDSAVYLCASSGAPGTHMEKLFFGSGTQLSVL.

This clonotype was found a few times. The chain joins TRBV2 to TRBJ2-7; D remains unclear. Per the germline V gene, CDR1 is SNHLY and CDR2 is FYNNEI. Trimming removed 6 bases from V and 2 bases from J, with 11 bases in between. The CDR3 is made up of 13 amino acids. CDR3 DNA sequence: TGTGCCAGCAGGGACGGTATAGCCTACGAGCAGTACTTC. This sequence encodes CASRDGIAYEQYF. The complete variable domain, with remaining parts taken from reference TRBV2 and TRBJ2-7, reads EPEVTQTPSHQVTQMGQEVILRCVPISNHLYFYWYRQILGQKVEFLVSFYNNEISEKSEIFDDQFSVERPDGSNFTLKIRSTKLEDSAMYFCASRDGIAYEQYFGPGTRLTVT.

Only a few counts were recorded for this clonotype. The rearrangement joins TRBV5-1 to TRBJ2-2; D is uncertain. This CDR3 is built from 15 residues. CDR1 and CDR2 (germline): SGHRS, YFSETQ. Trimming pared 4 bases from V and 1 base from J, leaving 11 bases between. The DNA for the CDR3 is TGCGCCAGCAGCCCGGCGACAATGAACACCGGGGAGCTGTTTTTT. Translated: CASSPATMNTGELFF. The entire variable domain, with the rest obtained from reference TRBV5-1 and TRBJ2-2, is as follows: KAGVTQTPRYLIKTRGQQVTLSCSPISGHRSVSWYQQTPGQGLQFLFEYFSETQRNKGNFPGRFSGRQFSNSRSEMNVSTLELGDSALYLCASSPATMNTGELFFGEGSRLTVL.

This clonotype was counted a few times. The chain joins TRBV6-1 to TRBJ1-5; D possibly corresponds to TRBD1 (5 bases). Trimming stripped 9 bases from V and 2 bases from J, with 17 bases between. Germline V gene sequence: CDR1 MNHNS, CDR2 SASEGT. This CDR3 is 15 amino acids long. CDR3 loop: CASTRDGGGNQPQHF. CDR3 in DNA: TGTGCCAGTACAAGGGACGGTGGGGGCAATCAGCCCCAGCATTTT.

The sample holds a few counts of this clonotype. The chain employs TRBV6-1 and TRBJ2-7, with TRBD1 as a possible D gene (6 bases). The CDR3 has 15 amino acids. Trimming shortened V by 1 base and J by 0 bases, and 10 bases separated the two germline ends. Germline CDR1 reads MNHNS; CDR2 reads SASEGT. This chain's CDR3 is CASSEEEGGSYEQYF. CDR3 nucleotides: TGTGCCAGCAGTGAAGAGGAAGGGGGCTCCTACGAGCAGTACTTC.